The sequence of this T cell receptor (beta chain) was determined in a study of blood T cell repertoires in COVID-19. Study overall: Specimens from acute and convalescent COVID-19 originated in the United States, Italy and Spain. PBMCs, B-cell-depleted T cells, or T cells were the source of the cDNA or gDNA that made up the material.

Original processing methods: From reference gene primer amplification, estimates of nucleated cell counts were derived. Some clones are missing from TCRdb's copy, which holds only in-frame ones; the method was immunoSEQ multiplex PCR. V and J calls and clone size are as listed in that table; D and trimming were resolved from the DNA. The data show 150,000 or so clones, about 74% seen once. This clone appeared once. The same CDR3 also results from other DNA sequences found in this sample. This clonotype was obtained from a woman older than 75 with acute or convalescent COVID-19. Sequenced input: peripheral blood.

The CDR3 DNA follows: TGTGCCAGTAGCTTTACTCTGAACACTGAAGCTTTCTTT. Its protein is CASSFTLNTEAFF. V gene TRBV19 combines with J gene TRBJ1-1, with D unresolved. CDR3 size: 13 residues. V gave up 6 bases and J gave up 0 bases, with 8 bases separating them. Per germline, CDR1 LNHDA and CDR2 SQIVND (reference sequence).